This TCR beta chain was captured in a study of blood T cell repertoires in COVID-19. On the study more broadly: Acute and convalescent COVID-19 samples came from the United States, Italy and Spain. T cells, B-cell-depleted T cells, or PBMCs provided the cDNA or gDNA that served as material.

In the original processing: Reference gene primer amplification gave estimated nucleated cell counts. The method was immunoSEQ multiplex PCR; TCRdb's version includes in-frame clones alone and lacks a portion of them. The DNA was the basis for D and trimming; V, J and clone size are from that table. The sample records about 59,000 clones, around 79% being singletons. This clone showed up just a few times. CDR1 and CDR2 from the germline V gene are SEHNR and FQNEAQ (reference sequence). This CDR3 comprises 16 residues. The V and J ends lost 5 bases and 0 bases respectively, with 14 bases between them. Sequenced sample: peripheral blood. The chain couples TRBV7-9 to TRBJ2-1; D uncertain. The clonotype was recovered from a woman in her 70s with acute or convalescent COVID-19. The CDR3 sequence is CASSPRGLSSYNEQFF. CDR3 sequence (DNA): TGTGCCAGCAGCCCCCGCGGCCTGAGCTCCTACAATGAGCAGTTCTTC.